Listed here are 4 T cell receptor beta chains from one sample, sequenced in a study of persistence of HIV-infected CD4 T cells. The immunoSEQ assay was version 4, run in survey mode. Repertoires were generated with immunoSEQ multiplex PCR, while TCRdb's copy carries only in-frame clones and drops some. The sample shows 64,000 or so clones, about 81% of them seen only once. No cognate antigen is known for these TCRs. An overlapping HIV-1 Gag peptide pool stimulated these cells at 0.75 to 1 ug/peptide/mL. CD40L-negative CD69-negative CD45RO-high memory CD4+ T cells were sorted as populations depleted of antigen-responding cells. Sequenced material: CD4+ T cells sorted from PBMCs after approximately 19-hour stimulation, taken from a patient who received antiretroviral therapy. These receptor sequences come from an adult man with HIV who was CMV-seropositive.

The J gene is TRBJ1-3, the V gene TRBV10-3; D is unresolved. Germline V gene lookup returns CDR1 ENHRY and CDR2 SYGVKD. The CDR3 is made up of 13 amino acids. V was shortened by 4 bases and J by 2 bases, with 6 bases between the two germline ends. CDR3 loop: CAISVSAGNTIYF. CDR3 DNA: TGTGCCATCAGTGTGTCGGCTGGAAACACCATATATTTT.

This clone showed up just a few times. The CDR3 loop is CASSLGDRDTGELFF. For the CDR3, the DNA is TGTGCCAGCAGCTTAGGAGACAGGGACACCGGGGAGCTGTTTTTT. The V and J genes are TRBV7-9 and TRBJ2-2; 7 bases are shared with TRBD1. Per the germline V gene, CDR1 is SEHNR and CDR2 is FQNEAQ (reference sequence). This CDR3 is built from 15 residues. Trimming took 1 base from V and 3 from J; bases not matched to a gene: 2. The full variable domain, rest sourced from reference TRBV7-9 and TRBJ2-2, is DTGVSQNPRHKITKRGQNVTFRCDPISEHNRLYWYRQTLGQGPEFLTYFQNEAQLEKSRLLSDRFSAERPKGSFSTLEIQRTEQGDSAMYLCASSLGDRDTGELFFGEGSRLTVL.

This clone appeared once. The CDR3 here is CASSFRGAATGELFF. CDR3 nucleotides: TGTGCCAGCAGCTTTAGAGGGGCGGCCACCGGGGAGCTGTTTTTT. This chain links TRBV7-9 with TRBJ2-2; D tentatively fits TRBD1 or TRBD2 (5 bases each). CDR1 SEHNR and CDR2 FQNEAQ come from the germline V gene (reference sequence). Trimming took 3 bases from V and 4 from J, leaving 12 bases between them. CDR3 length: 15 residues.

V is TRBV11-2 and J is TRBJ2-3; the match to TRBD2 covers 12 bases. Trimming removed 3 bases from V and 3 bases from J; junction bases left unmatched: 1. Germline V gene data show CDR1 as SGHAT and CDR2 as FQNNGV. The CDR3 has 15 residues. The CDR3 spells CASSFTSGGTDTQYF. The CDR3 bases are TGTGCCAGCAGCTTTACTAGCGGGGGGACAGATACGCAGTATTTT. The full variable domain, its missing parts supplied by reference TRBV11-2 and TRBJ2-3, is EAGVAQSPRYKIIEKRQSVAFWCNPISGHATLYWYQQILGQGPKLLIQFQNNGVVDDSQLPKDRFSAERLKGVDSTLKIQPAKLEDSAVYLCASSFTSGGTDTQYFGPGTRLTVL.